These 7 T cell receptor beta chains share one sample of origin, sequenced in a study of shared clonotypes between healthy human individuals. Generated by immunoSEQ multiplex PCR, the TCRdb table keeps only in-frame clones and is missing some. The sample consists of 1 million to 1.3 million clones, approximately 80% of them appearing once. Sequenced material: memory CD4+ T cells from PBMCs. Subset in this sample: CD45RA-negative fraction. The receptor source for this set is a man younger than 35 in good health. Some clones in this sample may be carry-over from other donors' samples.

The genes are TRBV7-3 and TRBJ2-2, with unresolved D. From germline, CDR1 is SGHTA and CDR2 FQGTGA. Deletions cut 1 base from V and 5 bases from J, with 11 bases between. This CDR3 comprises 15 residues. CDR3 amino acids: CASSLSGSTTGELFF. The CDR3, as DNA: TGTGCCAGCAGCTTAAGTGGTAGCACTACCGGGGAGCTGTTTTTT. Full variable domain (outside the CDR3, taken from reference TRBV7-3 and TRBJ2-2): GAGVSQTPSNKVTEKGKYVELRCDPISGHTALYWYRQSLGQGPEFLIYFQGTGAADDSGLPNDRFFAVRPEGSVSTLKIQRTERGDSAVYLCASSLSGSTTGELFFGEGSRLTVL.

The V gene is TRBV7-8, the J gene TRBJ2-7; 10 bases are a match to TRBD2. After removal of 6 bases from V and 3 bases from J, the junction contained 8 bases not matched to a gene. Germline V CDR1 and CDR2: SGHVS, FQNEAQ. There are 15 residues in the CDR3. DNA of the CDR3: TGTGCCAGCAGTCATGGACTAGCGGACTTCTACGAGCAGTACTTC. Amino acid sequence: CASSHGLADFYEQYF.

This clone was detected once. This sequence joins TRBV7-2 and TRBJ1-5; D call uncertain. The germline V and J ends were trimmed by 3 bases and 7 bases, with 7 bases remaining between them. The CDR3 is 12 amino acids. CDR1 is SGHTA, CDR2 FQGNSA, per germline. CDR3 protein: CASSFSLQPQHF. The CDR3 DNA reads TGTGCCAGCAGCTTTTCACTGCAGCCCCAGCATTTT.

In its sample, this clone was seen many times. The J gene is TRBJ1-3, the V gene TRBV28; D remains unclear. This CDR3 spans 14 amino acids. Per the germline V gene, CDR1 is MDHEN and CDR2 is SYDVKM. V was pared by 7 bases and J by 2 bases, with 12 bases between. CDR3 amino acids: CASNGPIPGNTIYF. The CDR3 DNA sequence: TGTGCCAGCAACGGCCCGATTCCTGGAAACACCATATATTTT. Using reference TRBV28 and TRBJ1-3 for the parts outside the CDR3, the full variable domain is DVKVTQSSRYLVKRTGEKVFLECVQDMDHENMFWYRQDPGLGLRLIYFSYDVKMKEKGDIPEGYSVSREKKERFSLILESASTNQTSMYLCASNGPIPGNTIYFGEGSWLTVV.

The chain is built from TRBV6-6 and TRBJ1-4, with a possible D match to TRBD1 (5 bases). Germline CDR1 reads MNHNY; CDR2 reads SVGAGI (reference sequence). Trimming pared 2 bases from V and 7 bases from J, leaving 14 bases between. This CDR3 is built from 15 residues. The CDR3 DNA is TGTGCCAGCAGTTACGCCTGGACATTGGGTGAAAAACTGTTTTTT. Amino acid sequence: CASSYAWTLGEKLFF.

The chain joins TRBV7-3 to TRBJ2-7; possibly TRBD1 for D (6 bases). The V and J ends lost 2 bases and 6 bases respectively, with 11 bases between them. Germline V gene data show CDR1 as SGHTA and CDR2 as FQGTGA. The CDR3 length is 13 residues. The DNA of the CDR3 is TGTGCCAGCAGCTTATCGGCAGGGGCCGAGCAGTACTTC. Translated, it gives CASSLSAGAEQYF.

The chain uses TRBV7-2 and TRBJ2-2; 9 nucleotides agree with TRBD2. The J segment lost 8 bases and the V segment lost 5 bases, leaving 6 bases of the junction unmatched. The germline V gene encodes CDR1 SGHTA and CDR2 FQGNSA. CDR3 size: 14 residues. CDR3 region: CASSHSGGRGELFF. CDR3 nucleotide sequence: TGTGCCAGCAGCCATAGCGGGGGCAGGGGGGAGCTGTTTTTT.